The 27 T cell receptor beta chains in this list originate from one sample, sequenced in a study of blood T cell repertoires in COVID-19. Some clones are missing from TCRdb's copy, which holds only in-frame ones; the method was immunoSEQ multiplex PCR. The table includes approximately 480,000 clones, nearly 90% detected once. Sequencing was performed on peripheral blood. The source is a man between 18 and 35 years old with COVID-19, enrolled during active disease.

This chain connects TRBV6-5 to TRBJ2-2; D is undetermined. Germline-derived CDR1 and CDR2 are MNHEY and SVGAGI. CDR3 length: 13 residues. The V end lost 4 bases, the J end lost 4 bases, and 7 bases lay between the germline ends. CDR3 in amino acids: CASSSPSTGELFF. The DNA for the CDR3 is TGTGCCAGCAGTTCCCCCTCCACCGGGGAGCTGTTTTTT.

This chain links TRBV11-3 with TRBJ2-3; TRBD1 is a possible D gene (5 bases). This CDR3 has 15 amino acids. V lost 5 bases and J 0 bases, leaving 12 bases between the germline ends. From germline, CDR1 is SGHNT and CDR2 YENEEA. CDR3 nucleotides: TGTGCCAGCAGCCCGACAGCGAAAAGCACAGATACGCAGTATTTT. Encoded protein: CASSPTAKSTDTQYF.

V is TRBV20-1 and J is TRBJ2-3; TRBD2 matches 7 bases. The CDR3 loop spans 14 amino acids. CDR1 and CDR2 from the germline V gene are DFQATT and SNEGSKA (reference sequence). V shed 3 bases, J shed 5 bases, and the junction held 8 bases outside the gene matches. CDR3 loop: CSASWGGKEDTQYF. Here the CDR3 DNA reads TGCAGTGCTAGTTGGGGAGGGAAGGAAGATACGCAGTATTTT.

V usage is TRBV7-2 and J usage is TRBJ2-1; 10 nucleotides align to TRBD2. This CDR3 has 18 amino acids. With 0 bases clipped from V and 5 bases from J, the junction kept 10 bases outside the gene matches. The V gene's germline CDR1 is SGHTA and CDR2 FQGNSA. This CDR3 is CASSLALAGEWGHNEQFF. The CDR3 region has the DNA TGTGCCAGCAGCTTAGCGCTAGCGGGAGAGTGGGGACACAATGAGCAGTTCTTC. Full variable domain (missing parts from reference TRBV7-2 and TRBJ2-1): GAGVSQSPSNKVTEKGKDVELRCDPISGHTALYWYRQSLGQGLEFLIYFQGNSAPDKSGLPSDRFSAERTGGSVSTLTIQRTQQEDSAVYLCASSLALAGEWGHNEQFFGPGTRLTVL.

In this sample, this clone turned up once. This chain uses TRBV5-1 with TRBJ2-3, with 9 bases that match TRBD2. J gave up 0 bases and V 4 bases, and 3 bases lay outside the gene matches. This CDR3 contains 15 residues. Germline V gene data show CDR1 as SGHRS and CDR2 as YFSETQ. CDR3: CASSRTSASTDTQYF. CDR3 in DNA: TGCGCCAGCAGCCGGACTAGCGCTAGCACAGATACGCAGTATTTT.

This chain joins TRBV10-3 and TRBJ2-3; D is ambiguous. The CDR3 covers 13 residues. The V end lost 4 bases, the J end lost 6 bases, and 11 bases lay between the germline ends. From germline, CDR1 is ENHRY and CDR2 SYGVKD. In DNA, the CDR3 is TGTGCCATCAGTGGTCGTTTCGAGGATACGCAGTATTTT. Translation: CAISGRFEDTQYF.

The chain combines TRBV5-1 with TRBJ2-1; 12 bases are shared with TRBD2. The CDR3 length is 17 residues. Germline lookup yields CDR1 SGHRS and CDR2 YFSETQ. With V trimmed by 0 bases and J by 7 bases, 8 bases remained unmatched. The CDR3 sequence: CASSLEALAGGSNEQFF. CDR3 in DNA: TGCGCCAGCAGCTTGGAGGCACTAGCGGGAGGTAGTAATGAGCAGTTCTTC.

The chain uses TRBV24-1 and TRBJ2-7; 9 bases match TRBD1. Germline values: CDR1 KGHDR, CDR2 SFDVKD. V lost 3 bases, J lost 13 bases, and 6 bases stayed unmatched. CDR3 length equals 12 residues. The CDR3 protein is CATSDLGTGIYF. CDR3 nucleotide sequence: TGTGCCACCAGTGATCTCGGGACAGGGATATACTTC.

The rearrangement uses TRBV7-9 and TRBJ2-3; TRBD2 matches at 15 bases. The J segment lost 2 bases and the V segment lost 6 bases, leaving 6 bases of the junction unmatched. This CDR3 has 17 residues. Germline loops: CDR1 SEHNR, CDR2 FQNEAQ (reference sequence). As DNA, the CDR3 is TGTGCCAGCAGAGGACTAGCGGGAGGGAAACTCACAGATACGCAGTATTTT. Its protein product is CASRGLAGGKLTDTQYF.

This sequence joins TRBV6-4 and TRBJ2-1; TRBD2 matches at 7 bases. The CDR3 covers 14 residues. The junction had 5 bases not matched to a gene; V was cut back by 3 bases and J by 6 bases. Germline values: CDR1 MRHNA, CDR2 SNTAGT. DNA of the CDR3: TGTGCCAGCAGTGATCTAGCGGAGCCCAATGAGCAGTTCTTC. It is translated as CASSDLAEPNEQFF.

The gene calls are TRBV6-5 and TRBJ1-5, with 8 positions matching TRBD1. With 7 bases clipped from V and 4 bases from J, the junction kept 9 bases outside the gene matches. The CDR3 sequence is 15 residues long. CDR1 is MNHEY, CDR2 SVGAGI, per germline. The CDR3 loop reads CASKTDRGRNQPQHF. In nucleotides, the CDR3 is TGTGCCAGCAAAACTGACAGGGGACGGAATCAGCCCCAGCATTTT.

This clone was counted a single time. This rearrangement joins TRBV18 to TRBJ2-3, with D possibly TRBD2 on 6 matching bases. The CDR3 spans 15 residues. V was cut by 3 bases and J by 0 bases, with 10 bases left in between. The germline V gene has CDR1 KGHSH and CDR2 LQKENI. The CDR3 reads CASSPPGLSTDTQYF. The CDR3 region has the DNA TGTGCCAGCTCACCCCCGGGACTGAGCACAGATACGCAGTATTTT. Full variable domain (missing parts from reference TRBV18 and TRBJ2-3): NAGVMQNPRHLVRRRGQEARLRCSPMKGHSHVYWYRQLPEEGLKFMVYLQKENIIDESGMPKERFSAEFPKEGPSILRIQQVVRGDSAAYFCASSPPGLSTDTQYFGPGTRLTVL.

The chain has TRBV7-2 and TRBJ1-2; the match to TRBD1 covers 7 bases. The CDR3 is made up of 15 amino acids. Germline V gene data show CDR1 as SGHTA and CDR2 as FQGNSA. Trimming removed 5 bases from V and 6 bases from J; junction bases left unmatched: 12. The CDR3 spells CASSIRQGVMNGYTF. CDR3 sequence (DNA): TGTGCCAGCAGCATAAGACAGGGAGTAATGAATGGCTACACCTTC.

There are a few counts of this clone. CDR3 sequence reads: CASSSRDRSYEQYF. In DNA form, the CDR3 reads TGTGCCAGCAGTAGCCGGGACAGATCCTACGAGCAGTACTTC. The chain employs TRBV6-5 and TRBJ2-7, with 7 bases lining up with TRBD1. The CDR3 length is 14 residues. CDR1 is MNHEY and CDR2 is SVGAGI in the germline V gene. Trimming removed 5 bases from V and 1 base from J; junction bases left unmatched: 5.

V usage is TRBV30 and J usage is TRBJ2-7; D possibly corresponds to TRBD2 (6 bases). The CDR3 covers 15 residues. The germline CDR1 and CDR2 sequences are GTSNPN and SVGIG (reference sequence). V was clipped by 3 bases and J by 2 bases, with 17 bases between them. CDR3 amino acids: CAWSGRRGTAYEQYF. The CDR3 DNA is TGTGCCTGGAGCGGCCGGAGAGGGACTGCCTACGAGCAGTACTTC.

J is TRBJ2-1 and V is TRBV14; D gene unclear. This CDR3 comprises 14 residues. CDR1 is SGHDN, CDR2 FVKESK, per germline. Trimming stripped 1 base from V and 5 bases from J, with 9 bases between. The CDR3, as DNA: TGTGCCAGCAGCCAAGTGGGCGAACACAATGAGCAGTTCTTC. Amino acids: CASSQVGEHNEQFF. Variable domain in full (rest from reference TRBV14 and TRBJ2-1): EAGVTQFPSHSVIEKGQTVTLRCDPISGHDNLYWYRRVMGKEIKFLLHFVKESKQDESGMPNNRFLAERTGGTYSTLKVQPAELEDSGVYFCASSQVGEHNEQFFGPGTRLTVL.

The chain is built from TRBV12-5 and TRBJ2-7, with 8 nucleotides matching TRBD2. In germline, CDR1 is LGHNT, CDR2 FRNRAP. There are 13 residues in the CDR3. With V trimmed by 10 bases and J by 1 base, 6 bases remained unmatched. CDR3 sequence (DNA): TGTGCTATTACACGGGAGGGTTCCTACGAGCAGTACTTC. Protein sequence: CAITREGSYEQYF.

The rearrangement links TRBV5-5 to TRBJ2-5, with 8 nucleotides matching TRBD1. J lost 5 bases, V lost 6 bases, and 12 bases had no gene match. Germline CDR1 and CDR2: SGHKS and YYEKEE (reference sequence). The CDR3 has 15 amino acids. The CDR3 loop reads CASNVDRVLWETQYF. CDR3 nucleotide sequence: TGTGCCAGCAATGTGGACAGGGTGCTCTGGGAGACCCAGTACTTC.

The chain employs TRBV30 and TRBJ2-3; 8 bases fit TRBD2. Germline CDR1 reads GTSNPN; CDR2 reads SVGIG (reference sequence). CDR3 length: 16 amino acids. Trimming took 4 bases from V and 3 from J; bases not matched to a gene: 12. CDR3 amino acids: CAWTPRLALWTDTQYF. The CDR3 nucleotides are TGTGCCTGGACCCCGCGACTAGCGCTCTGGACAGATACGCAGTATTTT.

CDR3 coding DNA: TGTGCCACCAGTGACCCCAGACTAGCGGGGAACACCGGGGAGCTGTTTTTT. Translating gives CATSDPRLAGNTGELFF. The chain uses TRBV24-1 and TRBJ2-2, with TRBD2 matching over 10 bases. V shed 4 bases and J 1 base; nucleotides not matched to a gene: 5. Per germline, CDR1 KGHDR and CDR2 SFDVKD. The CDR3 has 17 amino acids.

V is TRBV19 and J is TRBJ2-1, with a possible D match to TRBD1 (6 bases). The V gene's germline CDR1 is LNHDA and CDR2 SQIVND (reference sequence). The CDR3 covers 14 residues. Trimming pared 6 bases from V and 6 bases from J, leaving 15 bases between. The DNA for the CDR3 is TGTGCCAGTAGGGCCTATGGGACACCCAATGAGCAGTTCTTC. Amino acid sequence: CASRAYGTPNEQFF. Based on the CDR3 plus reference TRBV19 and TRBJ2-1, the full variable domain is DGGITQSPKYLFRKEGQNVTLSCEQNLNHDAMYWYRQDPGQGLRLIYYSQIVNDFQKGDIAEGYSVSREKKESFPLTVTSAQKNPTAFYLCASRAYGTPNEQFFGPGTRLTVL.

This clone was recorded only once. The V gene is TRBV18, the J gene TRBJ2-5; D unresolved. The CDR3 has 14 amino acids. Trimming removed 3 bases at V and 2 bases at J, with 10 bases between. Germline loops: CDR1 KGHSH, CDR2 LQKENI. The CDR3 bases are TGTGCCAGCTCACCCCCGGAGTTACAAGAGACCCAGTACTTC. This translates into CASSPPELQETQYF.

V is TRBV7-8 and J is TRBJ2-4; TRBD2 matches at 9 bases. After removal of 5 bases from V and 6 bases from J, the junction contained 5 bases not matched to a gene. The CDR3 has 14 residues. From germline, CDR1 is SGHVS and CDR2 FQNEAQ. The CDR3 nucleotides are TGTGCCAGCAGCCTTAGCGGGGGAATAAACATTCAGTACTTC. Encoded protein: CASSLSGGINIQYF.

This chain links TRBV28 with TRBJ2-3, with 11 nucleotides matching TRBD2. The CDR3 extends over 16 amino acids. The junction had 5 bases not matched to a gene; V was cut back by 6 bases and J by 0 bases. The V gene's germline CDR1 is MDHEN and CDR2 SYDVKM. This CDR3 is CASRETSGSSTDTQYF. CDR3 DNA sequence: TGTGCCAGCAGGGAAACTAGCGGGAGCAGCACAGATACGCAGTATTTT.

The chain links TRBV12-3 or TRBV12-4 to TRBJ1-1; D is perhaps TRBD1 (6 bases). The CDR3 covers 13 residues. With 4 bases removed from V and 8 bases from J, the gap between germline ends came to 14 bases. The CDR3 nucleotides read TGTGCCAGCAGTTCCAACGGACAGCTGGAAGCTTTCTTT. Translating it yields CASSSNGQLEAFF.

The chain is built from TRBV7-6 and TRBJ2-5, with 12 nucleotides matching TRBD2. CDR3 size: 15 residues. Trimming removed 5 bases from V and 4 bases from J; junction bases left unmatched: 5. Germline values: CDR1 SGHVS, CDR2 FNYEAQ. CDR3: CASSLTSGRRETQYF. CDR3 DNA: TGTGCCAGCAGCCTGACTAGCGGGAGACGAGAGACCCAGTACTTC.

This chain links TRBV11-2 with TRBJ1-6; D is perhaps TRBD1 (5 bases). The CDR3 has 15 residues. V lost 3 bases and J lost 5, with 11 bases in between. Germline V CDR1 and CDR2: SGHAT, FQNNGV. DNA of the CDR3: TGTGCCAGCAGCTTCTCTCAGGGTAATAATTCACCCCTCCACTTT. Protein: CASSFSQGNNSPLHF. The complete variable domain, with remaining parts taken from reference TRBV11-2 and TRBJ1-6, reads EAGVAQSPRYKIIEKRQSVAFWCNPISGHATLYWYQQILGQGPKLLIQFQNNGVVDDSQLPKDRFSAERLKGVDSTLKIQPAKLEDSAVYLCASSFSQGNNSPLHFGNGTRLTVT.